These T cell receptor beta chains were read from a single sample in a study of T-cell memory formation after mild COVID-19. TCRdb analysed the 5' RACE reads with MiXCR anew, one entry per CDR3 protein. The repertoire holds a few hundred thousand distinct CDR3 sequences, with 13% to 15% as singletons. Sequencing used PBMCs or a T cell subset sorted from them (not recorded which). Receptor source: a man aged 18 to 35 who had mild COVID-19 (a few samples of this study predate the infection). Cell type and time point are not known. Both conserved end residues are part of each CDR3. Fields, in order: D gene, clone size, J gene, V gene, CDR3 protein, CDR3 DNA. The D gene is left open where the match is weak. Only part of the rows carry a size: once, few, many, or a class if the clone is expanded.

d_gene: .; abundance: few; j_gene: TRBJ1-1; v_gene: TRBV29-1; CDR3aa: CSVVEGGDTEAFF; CDR3nt: TGCAGCGTTGTCGAGGGTGGGGACACTGAAGCTTTCTTT
d_gene: .; abundance: few; j_gene: TRBJ2-5; v_gene: TRBV12-3/TRBV12-4; CDR3aa: CASSWRALAEETQYF; CDR3nt: TGTGCCAGCAGTTGGAGGGCACTAGCAGAAGAGACCCAGTACTTC
d_gene: TRBD1; abundance: .; j_gene: TRBJ1-2; v_gene: TRBV7-3; CDR3aa: CASSPRQGSLYGYTF; CDR3nt: TGTGCCAGCAGCCCCAGACAGGGGTCTTTATACGGCTACACCTTC
d_gene: .; abundance: .; j_gene: TRBJ1-6; v_gene: TRBV5-5; CDR3aa: CASSLVSGTLRSPLHF; CDR3nt: TGTGCCAGCAGCTTGGTATCAGGGACCCTGAGGTCACCCCTCCACTTT
d_gene: .; abundance: .; j_gene: TRBJ2-2; v_gene: TRBV7-2; CDR3aa: CASSLAVGSAGELFF; CDR3nt: TGTGCCAGCAGCTTAGCAGTCGGGTCCGCCGGGGAGCTGTTTTTT
d_gene: .; abundance: many; j_gene: TRBJ2-2; v_gene: TRBV4-3; CDR3aa: CASSLTVNTGELFF; CDR3nt: TGCGCCAGCAGCCTCACGGTGAACACCGGGGAGCTGTTTTTT
d_gene: TRBD2; abundance: many; j_gene: TRBJ2-1; v_gene: TRBV4-3; CDR3aa: CASSQLAGGNYNEQFF; CDR3nt: TGCGCCAGCAGCCAACTAGCGGGGGGGAATTACAATGAGCAGTTCTTC
d_gene: TRBD2; abundance: .; j_gene: TRBJ2-7; v_gene: TRBV12-3/TRBV12-4; CDR3aa: CASSFWGGGDYEQYF; CDR3nt: TGTGCCAGCAGTTTCTGGGGGGGAGGGGACTACGAGCAGTACTTC
d_gene: .; abundance: .; j_gene: TRBJ2-1; v_gene: TRBV10-3; CDR3aa: CAVSTPTGSSYNEQFF; CDR3nt: TGTGCCGTCAGTACCCCGACAGGCAGCTCCTACAATGAGCAGTTCTTC
d_gene: .; abundance: .; j_gene: TRBJ2-5; v_gene: TRBV5-1; CDR3aa: CASSSVDWLTEETQYF; CDR3nt: TGCGCCAGCAGCTCGGTCGATTGGTTGACAGAAGAGACCCAGTACTTC
d_gene: .; abundance: .; j_gene: TRBJ2-7; v_gene: TRBV7-2; CDR3aa: CASRPVRGSYEQYF; CDR3nt: TGTGCCAGCAGACCAGTGAGGGGGTCCTACGAGCAGTACTTC
d_gene: .; abundance: few; j_gene: TRBJ1-1; v_gene: TRBV12-3/TRBV12-4; CDR3aa: CASSWHTVNTEAFF; CDR3nt: TGTGCCAGCAGTTGGCATACTGTGAACACTGAAGCTTTCTTT
d_gene: TRBD1; abundance: .; j_gene: TRBJ1-2; v_gene: TRBV11-2; CDR3aa: CASSALDRVDSYTF; CDR3nt: TGTGCCAGCAGCGCTCTCGACAGGGTTGACAGCTACACCTTC
d_gene: .; abundance: many; j_gene: TRBJ2-3; v_gene: TRBV6-4; CDR3aa: CASSEGATDTQYF; CDR3nt: TGTGCCAGCAGTGAGGGAGCGACGGATACGCAGTATTTT